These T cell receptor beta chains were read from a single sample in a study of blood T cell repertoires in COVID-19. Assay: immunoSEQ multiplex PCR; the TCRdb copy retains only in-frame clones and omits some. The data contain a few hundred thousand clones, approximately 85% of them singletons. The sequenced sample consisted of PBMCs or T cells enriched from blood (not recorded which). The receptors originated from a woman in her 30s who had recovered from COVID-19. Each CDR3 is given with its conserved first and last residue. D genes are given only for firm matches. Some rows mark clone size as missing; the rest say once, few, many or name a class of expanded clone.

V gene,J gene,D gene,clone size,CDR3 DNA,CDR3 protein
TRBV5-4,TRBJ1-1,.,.,TGTGCCAGCAGCTTGGCAGGGTGGACGAACACTGAAGCTTTCTTT,CASSLAGWTNTEAFF
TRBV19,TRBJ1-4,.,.,TGTGCCAGTAGTCCGAGGGCAACTAATGAAAAACTGTTTTTT,CASSPRATNEKLFF
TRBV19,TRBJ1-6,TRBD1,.,TGTGCCAGTAGTATACCGCACCGGACAGGGGGCTCCTATAATTCACCCCTCCACTTT,CASSIPHRTGGSYNSPLHF
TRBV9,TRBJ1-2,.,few,TGTGCCAGTACCCTCTCCGGGATAGGCAGTGTCTACACCTTC,CASTLSGIGSVYTF
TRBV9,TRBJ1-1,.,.,TGTGCCAGCAGCGTAGGGCTTGGGGTCGGGGGCACTGAAGCTTTCTTT,CASSVGLGVGGTEAFF
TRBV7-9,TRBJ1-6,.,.,TGTGCCAGCTCAAACCGCGGAAGCTCCTATAATTCACCCCTCCACTTT,CASSNRGSSYNSPLHF
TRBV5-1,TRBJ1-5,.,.,TGCGCCAGCAGCGTGGACGGTTACGATCAGCCCCAGCATTTT,CASSVDGYDQPQHF
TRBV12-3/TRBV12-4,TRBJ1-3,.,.,TGTGCCAGCAGTCAGGGGAACACCATATATTTT,CASSQGNTIYF
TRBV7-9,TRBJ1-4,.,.,TGTGCCAGCCGGACAGATAATGAAAAACTGTTTTTT,CASRTDNEKLFF
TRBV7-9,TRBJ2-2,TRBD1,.,TGTGCCAGCTGGACAGGGGGCGCGAACACCGGGGAGCTGTTTTTT,CASWTGGANTGELFF
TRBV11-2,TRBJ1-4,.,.,TGTGCCAGCAGCTTAGGAGGCCTACTCGGTCATGGACAGAATGAAAAACTGTTTTTT,CASSLGGLLGHGQNEKLFF
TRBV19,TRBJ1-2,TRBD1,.,TGTGCCAGTAGTCGAGGACAGGTCTATGGCTACACCTTC,CASSRGQVYGYTF
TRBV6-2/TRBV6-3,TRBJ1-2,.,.,TGTGCCAGCAGTCCCGACAGCTATGGCTACACCTTC,CASSPDSYGYTF
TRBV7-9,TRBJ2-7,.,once,TGTGCCAGCAGCTTGCTAGCTGGCGAGCAGTACTTC,CASSLLAGEQYF
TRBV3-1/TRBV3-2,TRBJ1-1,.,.,TGTGCCAGCAGCCAAGTCCGGGTGACTGAAGCTTTCTTT,CASSQVRVTEAFF
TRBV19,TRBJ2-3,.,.,TGTGCCAGTAGTAACCGGGTTACCACAGATACGCAGTATTTT,CASSNRVTTDTQYF
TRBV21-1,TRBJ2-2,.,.,TGTGCCAGCAGCAAATGCGCACGCACCGGGGAGCTGTTTTTT,CASSKCARTGELFF
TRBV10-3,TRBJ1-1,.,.,TGTGCCATCAGTGAATGGCCTTCCGTTAACACTGAAGCTTTCTTT,CAISEWPSVNTEAFF
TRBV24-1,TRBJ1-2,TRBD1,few,TGTGCCACCAGTGATTCGAGGACAGGGGGCGTCTATGGCTACACCTTC,CATSDSRTGGVYGYTF
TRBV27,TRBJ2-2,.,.,TGTGCCAGCAGTTCAGACAGACAATACATCCCCGGGGAGCTGTTTTTT,CASSSDRQYIPGELFF
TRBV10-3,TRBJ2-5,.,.,TGTGCCATCAGTGAGTCGCGTAGAGGGGAGACCCAGTACTTC,CAISESRRGETQYF
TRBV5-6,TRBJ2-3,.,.,TGTGCCAGCAGCGGGGACTCCACAGATACGCAGTATTTT,CASSGDSTDTQYF
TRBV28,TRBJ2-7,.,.,TGTGCCAGCAGTTTACAGACCTACGAGCAGTACTTC,CASSLQTYEQYF
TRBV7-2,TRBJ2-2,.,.,TGTGCCAGCACCCTGGGGCACCCACTTGGAGGGGACACCGGGGAGCTGTTTTTT,CASTLGHPLGGDTGELFF
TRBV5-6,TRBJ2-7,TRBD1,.,TGTGCCAGCAGCTGGGGGGACAGGGGGCTCGAGCAGTACTTC,CASSWGDRGLEQYF